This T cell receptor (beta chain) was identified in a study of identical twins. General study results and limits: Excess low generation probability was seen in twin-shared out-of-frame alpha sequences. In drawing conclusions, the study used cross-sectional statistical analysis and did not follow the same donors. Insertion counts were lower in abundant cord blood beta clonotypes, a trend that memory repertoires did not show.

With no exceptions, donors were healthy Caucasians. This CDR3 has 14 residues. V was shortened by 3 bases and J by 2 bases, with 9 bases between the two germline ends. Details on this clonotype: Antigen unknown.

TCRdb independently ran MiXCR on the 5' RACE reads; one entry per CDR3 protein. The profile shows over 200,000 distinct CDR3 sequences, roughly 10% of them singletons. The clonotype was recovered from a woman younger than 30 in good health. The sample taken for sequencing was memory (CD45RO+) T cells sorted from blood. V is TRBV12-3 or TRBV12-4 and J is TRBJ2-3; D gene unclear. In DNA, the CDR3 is TGTGCCAGCAGTTTTAACCGGCACACAGATACGCAGTATTTT. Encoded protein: CASSFNRHTDTQYF.